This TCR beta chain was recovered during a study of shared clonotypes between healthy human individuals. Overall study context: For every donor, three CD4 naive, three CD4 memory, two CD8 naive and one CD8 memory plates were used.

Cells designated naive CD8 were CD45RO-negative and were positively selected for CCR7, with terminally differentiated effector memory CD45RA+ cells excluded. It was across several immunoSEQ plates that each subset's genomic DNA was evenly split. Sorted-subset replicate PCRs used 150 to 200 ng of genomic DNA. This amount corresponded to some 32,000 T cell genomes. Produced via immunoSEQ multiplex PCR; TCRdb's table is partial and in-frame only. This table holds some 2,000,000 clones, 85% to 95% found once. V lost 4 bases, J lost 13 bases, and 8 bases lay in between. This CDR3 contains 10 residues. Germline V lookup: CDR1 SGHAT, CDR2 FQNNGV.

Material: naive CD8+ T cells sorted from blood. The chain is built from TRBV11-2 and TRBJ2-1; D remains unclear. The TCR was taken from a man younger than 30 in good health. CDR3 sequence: CASSSSEQFF. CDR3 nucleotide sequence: TGTGCCAGCAGCTCCTCGGAACAGTTCTTC.